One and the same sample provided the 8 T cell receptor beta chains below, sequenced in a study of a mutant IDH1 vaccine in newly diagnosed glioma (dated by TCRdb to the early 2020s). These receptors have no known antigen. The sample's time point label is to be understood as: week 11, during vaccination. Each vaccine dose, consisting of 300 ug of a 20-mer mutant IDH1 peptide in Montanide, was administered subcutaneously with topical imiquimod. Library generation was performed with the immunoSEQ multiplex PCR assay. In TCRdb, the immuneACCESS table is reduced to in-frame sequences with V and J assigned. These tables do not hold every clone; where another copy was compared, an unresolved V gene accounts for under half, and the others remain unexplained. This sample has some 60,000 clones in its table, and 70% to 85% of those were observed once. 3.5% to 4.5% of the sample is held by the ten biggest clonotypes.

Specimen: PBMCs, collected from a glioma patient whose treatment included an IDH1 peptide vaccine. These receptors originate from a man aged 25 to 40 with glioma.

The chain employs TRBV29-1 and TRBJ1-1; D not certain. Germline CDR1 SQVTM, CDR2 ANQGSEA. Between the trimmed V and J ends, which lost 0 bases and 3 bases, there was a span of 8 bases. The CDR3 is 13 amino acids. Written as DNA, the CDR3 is TGCAGCGTTGAAGATCAGGAGTACACTGAAGCTTTCTTT. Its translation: CSVEDQEYTEAFF.

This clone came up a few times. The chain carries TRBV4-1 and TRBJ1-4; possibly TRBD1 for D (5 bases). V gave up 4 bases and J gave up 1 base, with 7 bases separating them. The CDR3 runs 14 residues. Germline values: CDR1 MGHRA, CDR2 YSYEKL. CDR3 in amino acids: CASSPGVTNEKLFF. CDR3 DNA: TGCGCCAGCAGCCCGGGGGTAACTAATGAAAAACTGTTTTTT.

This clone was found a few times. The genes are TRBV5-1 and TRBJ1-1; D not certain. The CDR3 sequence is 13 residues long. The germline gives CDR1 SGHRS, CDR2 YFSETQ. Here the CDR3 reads CVPAVPLGTEAFF. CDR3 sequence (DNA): TGCGTCCCCGCAGTTCCCCTTGGGACTGAAGCTTTCTTT.

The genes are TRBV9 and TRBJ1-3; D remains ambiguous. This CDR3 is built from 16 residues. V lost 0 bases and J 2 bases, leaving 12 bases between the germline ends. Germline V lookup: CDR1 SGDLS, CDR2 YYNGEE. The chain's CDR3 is CASSVARGFAGNTIYF. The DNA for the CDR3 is TGTGCCAGCAGCGTAGCTCGAGGGTTTGCTGGAAACACCATATATTTT.

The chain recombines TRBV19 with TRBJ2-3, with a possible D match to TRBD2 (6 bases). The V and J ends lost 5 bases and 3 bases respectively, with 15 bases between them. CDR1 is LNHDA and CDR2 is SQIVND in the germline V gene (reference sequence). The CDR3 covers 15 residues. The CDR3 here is CASSYSPGRTDTQYF. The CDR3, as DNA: TGTGCCAGTAGTTATTCCCCTGGGAGGACAGATACGCAGTATTTT.

The CDR3 region is CASRAGISTDTQYF. In DNA, the CDR3 is TGTGCCAGCCGGGCCGGGATCAGCACAGATACGCAGTATTTT. This chain joins TRBV14 and TRBJ2-3; TRBD2 is a possible D gene (5 bases). V was trimmed by 8 bases and J by 0 bases, leaving 12 bases between them. Per the germline V gene, CDR1 is SGHDN and CDR2 is FVKESK. There are 14 residues in the CDR3.

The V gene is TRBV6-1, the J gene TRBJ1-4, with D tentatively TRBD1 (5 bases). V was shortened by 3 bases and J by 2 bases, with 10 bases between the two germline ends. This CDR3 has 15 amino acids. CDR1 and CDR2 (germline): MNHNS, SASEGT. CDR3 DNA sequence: TGTGCCAGCAGTGATCCACCAGGGACTAATGAAAAACTGTTTTTT. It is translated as CASSDPPGTNEKLFF.

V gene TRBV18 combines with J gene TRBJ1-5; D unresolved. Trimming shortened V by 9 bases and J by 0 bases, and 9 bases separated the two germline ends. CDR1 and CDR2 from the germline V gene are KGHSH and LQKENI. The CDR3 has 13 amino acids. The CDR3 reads CASSGDSNQPQHF. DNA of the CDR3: TGTGCCAGTAGTGGGGATAGCAATCAGCCCCAGCATTTT.